Here is one T cell receptor beta chain with its context. Study processing details: Nucleated cell counts were estimated from reference gene primer amplification. Profiled with immunoSEQ multiplex PCR; TCRdb holds only in-frame clones, not every one. For V, J and clone size, that table is used; D and trimming come from the DNA. The repertoire includes 230,000 or so clones, approximately 84% of them detected once, and around 4% sits in the top ten. The sample is drawn from a study of blood T cell repertoires in COVID-19. Study at large: The cDNA or gDNA used as material had been derived from T cells, B-cell-depleted T cells, or PBMCs.

Unmatched junction bases numbered 1, after V lost 4 bases and J lost 5 bases. The germline CDR1 and CDR2 sequences are SGHRS and YFSETQ. CDR3 length equals 14 residues. The sequenced sample consisted of peripheral blood. The V call is TRBV5-1, the J call TRBJ2-3, with 13 nucleotides matching TRBD2. The clonotype was recovered from a man aged 45 to 65 with active or convalescent COVID-19. The CDR3: CASSRTSGGDTQYF. The CDR3 DNA sequence: TGCGCCAGCAGCAGGACTAGCGGGGGAGATACGCAGTATTTT.